The 3 T cell receptor beta chains below were found in one sample sequenced in a study of cytomegalovirus exposure and HLA in healthy donors. PCR primers comprised 60 Vbeta and 13 Jbeta primers. Method: immunoSEQ multiplex PCR; TCRdb's copy keeps in-frame clones and lacks some. Of fewer than 110,000 clones listed, 65% to 85% are singletons. Sequencing was done on a sample of PBMCs. The source is a woman between 40 and 50 years old in good health and CMV-seronegative.

The chain uses TRBV9 and TRBJ1-1; D is unclear. Germline V gives CDR1 SGDLS, CDR2 YYNGEE. The ends were cut back, 0 bases at V and 5 bases at J, with 8 bases in the middle. This CDR3 comprises 13 residues. CDR3 region: CASSVESGTEAFF. In DNA form, the CDR3 reads TGTGCCAGCAGCGTAGAGTCGGGGACTGAAGCTTTCTTT.

As to this clone: This specimen includes other DNA sequences encoding the same CDR3. The chain recombines TRBV11-2 with TRBJ1-1; D remains unclear. V was pared by 1 base and J by 1 base, with 4 bases between. This CDR3 is 13 amino acids long. Germline CDR1 and CDR2: SGHAT and FQNNGV. The CDR3 spells CASSLARNTEAFF. DNA of the CDR3: TGTGCCAGCAGCTTAGCCCGGAACACTGAAGCTTTCTTT. The whole variable domain, filled in from reference TRBV11-2 and TRBJ1-1, reads EAGVAQSPRYKIIEKRQSVAFWCNPISGHATLYWYQQILGQGPKLLIQFQNNGVVDDSQLPKDRFSAERLKGVDSTLKIQPAKLEDSAVYLCASSLARNTEAFFGQGTRLTVV.

The chain has TRBV7-6 and TRBJ2-7; TRBD1 matches at 8 bases. The V gene end was trimmed by 1 base and the J gene end by 0 bases; junction bases not matched to a gene: 2. Germline V gives CDR1 SGHVS, CDR2 FNYEAQ. This CDR3 has 15 amino acids. The CDR3: CASSLGQGPSYEQYF. The CDR3 bases are TGTGCCAGCAGCTTAGGACAGGGGCCCTCCTACGAGCAGTACTTC.